These T cell receptor beta chains were read from a single sample in a study of cytotoxic CD8 clonotypes in ibrutinib-treated CLL. Generated by immunoSEQ multiplex PCR, the TCRdb table keeps only in-frame clones and is missing some. The data contain some 300,000 clones, roughly 80% of them seen just once; the ten biggest clones take up over 6.5%. The sample here was PBMCs, taken before ibrutinib treatment. The receptors derive from a human donor with chronic lymphocytic leukemia. Both conserved end residues are part of each CDR3. The D gene is left open where the match is weak. Clone size is given for some rows only: seen once, a few or many times, or a class if the clone is expanded.

J,V,size,D,DNA,CDR3
TRBJ2-7,TRBV4-2,once,TRBD2,TGTGCCAGCAGCCATACTAGCGACTCCTACGAGCAGTACTTC,CASSHTSDSYEQYF
TRBJ1-1,TRBV7-9,NA,NA,TGTGCCAGCAGCTTTTCCCCCTTACTAACACAAGAAGCTTTCTTT,CASSFSPLLTQEAFF
TRBJ2-1,TRBV5-1,NA,TRBD2,TGCGCCAGCAGCTCCCCTCCAGAGCGGGAGTCTGTCTATGAGCAGTTCTTC,CASSSPPERESVYEQFF
TRBJ1-2,TRBV5-1,NA,TRBD1,TGCGCCAGCAGCGCGGGACAGCCAAACTATGGCTACACCTTC,CASSAGQPNYGYTF
TRBJ2-7,TRBV5-4,NA,NA,TGTGCCAGCAGCCCGGGTACCAACATCTACGAGCAGTACTTC,CASSPGTNIYEQYF
TRBJ2-7,TRBV6-5,NA,NA,TGTGCCAGCAGTTATCGAGGGCAGACAGGCTACGAGCAGTACTTC,CASSYRGQTGYEQYF
TRBJ1-3,TRBV5-1,NA,TRBD1,TGCGCCAGCAGCCCTTTCCGGGACAGCGGAAACACCATATATTTT,CASSPFRDSGNTIYF
TRBJ2-2,TRBV9,NA,TRBD1,TGTGCCAGCAGCGTTACAGGGGCGGACACCGGGGAGCTGTTTTTT,CASSVTGADTGELFF
TRBJ1-1,TRBV5-4,NA,TRBD1,TGTGCCAGCAGCTTCTGGACAGGGTGGGACACTGAAGCTTTCTTT,CASSFWTGWDTEAFF
TRBJ2-2,TRBV13,NA,TRBD1,TGTGCCAGCAGCGCGGACAGGGCAAGGACCGGGGAGCTGTTTTTT,CASSADRARTGELFF
TRBJ1-2,TRBV23-1,NA,TRBD1,TGCGCCACCCACAGGGGCGGCGGCTACACCTTC,CATHRGGGYTF
TRBJ2-1,TRBV10-3,few,TRBD2,TGTGCCATCAGTGGAGTGGGACTAAACAATGGGCAGTTCTTC,CAISGVGLNNGQFF
TRBJ1-4,TRBV5-4,few,NA,TGTGCCAGCAGCCAACCCGAGGTATCGGGTGGAAAACTGTTTTTT,CASSQPEVSGGKLFF
TRBJ2-1,TRBV27,NA,TRBD2,TGTGCCAGCAGCCTAGCGGGAGTTCGCGATGAGCAGTTCTTC,CASSLAGVRDEQFF
TRBJ2-2,TRBV19,NA,NA,TGTGCCAGTAGTATTACGTGGCAGAACACCGGGGAGCTGTTTTTT,CASSITWQNTGELFF
TRBJ2-5,TRBV27,NA,NA,TGTGCCAGCAGTCACCTGGACAATCAAGAGACCCAGTACTTC,CASSHLDNQETQYF
TRBJ2-4,TRBV19,NA,NA,TGTGCCAGTAGTATAGGGGGTAGCGAGGGAAACATTCAGTACTTC,CASSIGGSEGNIQYF
TRBJ2-3,TRBV27,NA,TRBD2,TGTGCCAGCAGTTTATGGCTAGCGGGAGCGGGAGATACGCAGTATTTT,CASSLWLAGAGDTQYF
TRBJ2-5,TRBV7-2,NA,NA,TGTGCCAGCAGCCCCGCCAGGGAGTGGGAGACCCAGTACTTC,CASSPAREWETQYF
TRBJ1-3,TRBV28,NA,TRBD1,TGTGCCAGCAGGACAGGGAGCTCTGGAAACACCATATATTTT,CASRTGSSGNTIYF
TRBJ2-1,TRBV7-9,NA,NA,TGTGCCAGCAGCCCCAAGATATACTCCTACAATGAGCAGTTCTTC,CASSPKIYSYNEQFF
TRBJ1-1,TRBV6-5,NA,TRBD1,TGTGCCAGCACCCGGACAGGTTCTGAAGCTTTCTTT,CASTRTGSEAFF
TRBJ2-2,TRBV7-9,NA,NA,TGTGCCAGCAGCAACAGAAGTTGGACCGGGGAGCTGTTTTTT,CASSNRSWTGELFF
TRBJ1-2,TRBV15,NA,NA,TGTGCCACCAGCAGAGATGAAACCTATGGCTACACCTTC,CATSRDETYGYTF
TRBJ1-1,TRBV5-6,NA,NA,TGTGCCAGCAGCTTGGCAACGGTGAACACTGAAGCTTTCTTT,CASSLATVNTEAFF
TRBJ2-1,TRBV5-4,NA,TRBD2,TGTGCCAGCAGCCAGGGACTAGTAAATGAGCAGTTCTTC,CASSQGLVNEQFF
TRBJ2-7,TRBV18,few,NA,TGTGCCAGCTCCCTAACCGGAGTGGGCTACGAGCAGTACTTC,CASSLTGVGYEQYF
TRBJ2-7,TRBV5-1,NA,NA,TGCGCCAGCAGCCCTACTACTGGAACCTACGAGCAGTACTTC,CASSPTTGTYEQYF